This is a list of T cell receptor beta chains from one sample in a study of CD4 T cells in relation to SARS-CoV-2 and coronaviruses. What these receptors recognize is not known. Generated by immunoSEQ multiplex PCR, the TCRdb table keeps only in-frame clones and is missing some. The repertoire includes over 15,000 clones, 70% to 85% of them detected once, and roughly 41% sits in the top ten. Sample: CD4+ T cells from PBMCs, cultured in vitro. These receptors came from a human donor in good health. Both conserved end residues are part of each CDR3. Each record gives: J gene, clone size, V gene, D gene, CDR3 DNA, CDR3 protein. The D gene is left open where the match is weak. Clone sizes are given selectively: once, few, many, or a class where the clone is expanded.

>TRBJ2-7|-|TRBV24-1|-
TGTGCCACCAGTCCATCCGACCCGAAGGGGCCCTACGAGCAGTACTTC
CATSPSDPKGPYEQYF
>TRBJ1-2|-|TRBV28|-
TGTGCCAGCAACATTCCCGGACTCCTGAACTATGGCTACACCTTC
CASNIPGLLNYGYTF
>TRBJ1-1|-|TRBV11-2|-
TGTGCCAGCAGCTTAGATCAATGGGCCAGGACGAAGAACACTGAAGCTTTCTTT
CASSLDQWARTKNTEAFF
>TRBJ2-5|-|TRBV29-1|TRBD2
TGCAGCGCCCGACCGGGGGGCCAAGAGACCCAGTACTTC
CSARPGGQETQYF
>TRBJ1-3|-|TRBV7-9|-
TGTGCCAGCAGCCTCTCAGTCTCTGGAAACACCATATATTTT
CASSLSVSGNTIYF
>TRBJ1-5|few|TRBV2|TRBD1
TGTGCCAGCAGTGACGGGACAGGGATTCGACAGCCCCAGCATTTT
CASSDGTGIRQPQHF
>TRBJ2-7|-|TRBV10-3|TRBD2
TGTGCCATCGCTCAGGCGGGAGTCTCCTACGAGCAGTACTTC
CAIAQAGVSYEQYF
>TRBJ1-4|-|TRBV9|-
TGTGCCAGCAGCCCCCGACAGGAGGGTGAAAAACTGTTTTTT
CASSPRQEGEKLFF
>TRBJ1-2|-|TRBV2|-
TGTGCCAGCAGTGTGGTAGTAAACTATGGCTACACCTTC
CASSVVVNYGYTF
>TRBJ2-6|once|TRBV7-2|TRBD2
TGTGCCAGCAGCTTAGAAACTAGCGGGGGCTCTGGGGCCAACGTCCTGACTTTC
CASSLETSGGSGANVLTF
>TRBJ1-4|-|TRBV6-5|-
TGTTCCACCGGGACTGAAGTTGCAACTAATGAAAAACTGTTTTTT
CSTGTEVATNEKLFF
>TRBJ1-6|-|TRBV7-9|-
TGTGCCAGCAGCCTACGGGACGGACAATTCTCCTATAATTCACCCCTCCACTTT
CASSLRDGQFSYNSPLHF
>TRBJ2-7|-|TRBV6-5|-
TGTGCCAGCAGTCGGGGGACAGCGGACACGGACGAGCAGTACTTC
CASSRGTADTDEQYF
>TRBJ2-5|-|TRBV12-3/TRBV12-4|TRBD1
TGTGCCAGCAGTTCGACAGGGCTGGAGACCCAGTACTTC
CASSSTGLETQYF
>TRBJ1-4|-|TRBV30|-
TGTGCCTTGCTTCGGGGACACCTTAATGAAAAACTGTTTTTT
CALLRGHLNEKLFF
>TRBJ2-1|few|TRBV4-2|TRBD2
TGTGCCAGCGATCGAGCGGGATACAATGAGCAGTTCTTC
CASDRAGYNEQFF
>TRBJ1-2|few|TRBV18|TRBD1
TGTGCCAGCTCGCCCGGGACAGATCATGGCTACACCTTC
CASSPGTDHGYTF
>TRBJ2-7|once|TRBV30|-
TGTGCCTGGAGTTTAAGTCCGGGTCACGACTCCTACGAGCAGTACTTC
CAWSLSPGHDSYEQYF
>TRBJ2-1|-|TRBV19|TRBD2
TGTGCCAGTACTCCTCTTACGGGCGGGAGGTACAATGAGCAGTTCTTC
CASTPLTGGRYNEQFF
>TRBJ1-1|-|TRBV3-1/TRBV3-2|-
TGTGCCAGCAGCCCGAGGCGGGAGGAAGCTTTCTTT
CASSPRREEAFF
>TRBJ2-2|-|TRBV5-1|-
TGCGCCAGCAGCTTGGTCGGGACCGGGGAGCTGTTTTTT
CASSLVGTGELFF
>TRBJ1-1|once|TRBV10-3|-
TGTGCCATCAGGGACGAGGGGGGGAGGGCTTTCTTT
CAIRDEGGRAFF
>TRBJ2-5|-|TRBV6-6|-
TGTGCCAGCAGGACACAAGAGACCCAGTACTTC
CASRTQETQYF
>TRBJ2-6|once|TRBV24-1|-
TGTGCCACCAGTGATTCGGGGCTTGGGGCCAACGTCCTGACTTTC
CATSDSGLGANVLTF
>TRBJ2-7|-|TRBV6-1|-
TGTGCCAGCAGTGAAGCAGCCGGCTACGAGCAGTACTTC
CASSEAAGYEQYF
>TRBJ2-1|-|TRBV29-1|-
TGCAGCCCTTGGAGGAACAATGAGCAGTTCTTC
CSPWRNNEQFF
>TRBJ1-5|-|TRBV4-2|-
TGTGCCAGCAGCCAGGGACCTACAGAAAGCAATCAGCCCCAGCATTTT
CASSQGPTESNQPQHF
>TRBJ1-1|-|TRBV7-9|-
TGTGCCAGCAGCTTAGAGAGGGGCCGTGTAGCTTTCTTT
CASSLERGRVAFF
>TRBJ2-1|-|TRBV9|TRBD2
TGTGCCAGCAGCGTCGGACTAGGGACGGACAATGAGCAGTTCTTC
CASSVGLGTDNEQFF
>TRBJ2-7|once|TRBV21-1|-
TGTGCCAGCAGCCAAAGCAAAGCCCACGAGCAGTACTTC
CASSQSKAHEQYF
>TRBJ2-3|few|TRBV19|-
TGTGCCAGTAGCGTCAATCCTCGGGCAGATACGCAGTATTTT
CASSVNPRADTQYF
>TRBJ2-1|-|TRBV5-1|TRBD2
TGCGCCAGCAGCTTGGCTCTAGCGGGAGTCAATGAGCAGTTCTTC
CASSLALAGVNEQFF
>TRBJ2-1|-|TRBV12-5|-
TGTGCTAGTGGTTCAAGCTCCTACAATGAGCAGTTCTTC
CASGSSSYNEQFF
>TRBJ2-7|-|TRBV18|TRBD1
TGTGCCAGCTCAACGGGACAGGGTTCCTACGAGCAGTACTTC
CASSTGQGSYEQYF
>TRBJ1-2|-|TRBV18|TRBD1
TGTGCCAGCTCACCAACGACCGGGACAGGGTCTGGCTACACCTTC
CASSPTTGTGSGYTF
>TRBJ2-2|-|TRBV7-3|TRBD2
TGTGCCAGCAGCTTATCGGGACTAGCGGGGAACACCGGGGAGCTGTTTTTT
CASSLSGLAGNTGELFF
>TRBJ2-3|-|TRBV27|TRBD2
TGTGCCAGCAGACTAGCGGGACCTGCCGGCACAGATACGCAGTATTTT
CASRLAGPAGTDTQYF
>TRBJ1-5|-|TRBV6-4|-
TGTGCCAGCAGCCCCGAGGATGGGAGCAATCAGCCCCAGCATTTT
CASSPEDGSNQPQHF
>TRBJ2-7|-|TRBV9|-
TGTGCCAGCAGCGTAGATGGGCAGTTCTACGAGCAGTACTTC
CASSVDGQFYEQYF
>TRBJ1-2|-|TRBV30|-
TGTGCCTGGAGTCGGGTTGGCTACACCTTC
CAWSRVGYTF
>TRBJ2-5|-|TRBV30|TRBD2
TGTGCCTGGACCCCTAGCGGGAGGGAGACCCAGTACTTC
CAWTPSGRETQYF